This T cell receptor beta chain was sequenced during a study of blood T cells in healthy people across ages (dated by TCRdb to 2014 to 2015). Regarding the research as a whole: In model experiments, template switching captured about one uniquely barcoded TCR beta cDNA molecule for every two T cells. The study measured age-related changes in TCR beta repertoire diversity using deep sequencing normalized with unique cDNA molecular identifiers. The study analyzed two additional independent replicas of 1 million unique cDNA reads from the same blood draw for two donors, one aged 18 to 29 and one aged 80 or older. To avoid experimental bias, donors of different ages were distributed randomly across sequencing lanes. Four age groups were formed from the donors: young (average 16 years), middle-aged (just under 40), aged (roughly 59) and long-lived (about 75). What the research found in general, with its limitations: Compared with the aged group, the long-lived group had more naive CD4+ T cells, fewer expanded clones and increased TCR diversity, suggesting age selection. The percentage of naive T cells measured by flow cytometry correlated strongly with observed TCR beta diversity. Because donor CMV infection status was unknown, age-related changes in expanded clonotypes were potentially confounded. Bulk unsorted PBMC profiling prevented conclusive comparison of naive and antigen-experienced compartments. Estimates of total diversity based on one million sequenced T cells were regarded as lower bounds and as underestimates. Observed TCR beta diversity per million T cells fell roughly linearly with age, and a significant reduction was already apparent by age roughly 40.

Donors were approximately 42 systemically healthy Caucasian individuals from Russia aged roughly 6 to 90 years. Around 10 milliliters of peripheral blood were collected from each donor into EDTA-treated Vacutainer tubes. Ficoll-Paque density-gradient centrifugation was used to isolate PBMCs, with at least 6.5 million obtained per sample. Total RNA, at least 6 micrograms per sample, was extracted from PBMCs with Trizol reagent. For every donor, flow cytometry on a PBMC aliquot measured the percentage of naive CD45RAhigh/CD27high T cells. Library creation used 5' RACE. TCRdb lists the instrument as Illumina HiSeq 2500. A second about 6 to 11 cycle PCR used a sample-barcoded 5' primer and a J-beta primer mix. Each TCR beta cDNA molecule received a unique molecular identifier from a template-switch 5' adaptor carrying 12 random nucleotides. Each sample yielded at least 3 million CDR3-containing paired-end reads. First-strand cDNA was synthesized from all RNA with the Mint cDNA synthesis kit, primed by a TRBC-specific oligonucleotide. Following uracil-DNA glycosylase treatment, a first 18-cycle PCR with universal primers M1SS and BC2_uni_R was performed on all cDNA. On the study's bioinformatics: For normalization, 1 million high-quality reads, each with a distinct molecular identifier, were randomly selected from each sample. Instead of being binned into consensus sequences, reads that shared molecular identifiers were thrown out. MiTCR, set to a Q25 quality threshold and the strictest error-elimination algorithm, was used for CDR3 identification, clonotype clustering and error correction. A nonparametric unseen species model using Euler transformation provided a lower-bound estimate of total TCR beta diversity. The public reads were quality trimmed at Q25 with fastp and then assembled into clones with MiXCR by TCRdb, keeping productive beta chains. Each entry is one CDR3 protein sequence, shown with its most common DNA and genes. The V and J calls, along with clone size, are taken from TCRdb and not from the paper's own processing. The sample table lists around 850,000 distinct CDR3 sequences, roughly 34% of them with a count of one. Of the sample, 10% to 15% falls within the top ten clones.

From the germline V gene, CDR1 is SGDLS and CDR2 is YYNGEE. The CDR3 numbers 13 residues from cysteine through phenylalanine. Of all the DNA, just the CDR3 is kept, 39 bases in frame from base 1. Trimming takes 4 bases from V and 8 bases from J, and the germline ends sit 14 bases apart. Details on this clonotype: It lacks a known antigen. Base-call qualities are not available, and no considerably larger clone is one nucleotide away.

The sequence derives from a man aged 18-30 years in good health. In this chain, TRBV9 is recombined with TRBJ2-3, with the D segment identity uncertain. Sequenced input: blood. Here the CDR3 is given as CASSPILVGTQYF. The DNA sequence reads TGTGCCAGCAGCCCCATTCTGGTGGGTACGCAGTATTTT.